These 21 T cell receptor beta chains were all obtained from the same sample, sequenced in a study of regulatory T cells in long-lasting Graves disease. The time point was: persistent/refractory GD, antithyroid drugs over 5 years with positive TRAb. Following extraction of RNA from PBMCs, that RNA was used to make the TCR library. CDR3-region Arm-PCR and iRepertoire HTBI primers produced the TCR beta libraries. TCRdb re-analysed the multiplex PCR reads in MiXCR, keeping a single row per CDR3 protein. The profile covers 400,000 to 500,000 distinct CDR3 sequences, with roughly 23% appearing a single time and roughly an eighth taken by the ten largest. Sequences were derived from peripheral blood mononuclear cells (PBMCs), sampled when the disease was refractory, from a patient treated with antithyroid drugs. These receptors all come from a female donor with Graves disease.

This clonotype has only a few counts. This sequence joins TRBV19 and TRBJ2-3; maybe TRBD2 (5 bases). Germline assignment: CDR1 LNHDA and CDR2 SQIVND (reference sequence). Trimming removed 7 bases from V and 4 bases from J, with 15 bases in between. The CDR3 sequence is 14 residues long. CDR3 loop: CASTSGFLADTQYF. CDR3 nucleotide sequence: TGTGCCAGTACGAGCGGCTTCCTCGCAGATACGCAGTATTTT.

The rearrangement links TRBV20-1 to TRBJ1-2; unclear D gene. The CDR3 extends over 14 amino acids. Germline V lookup: CDR1 DFQATT, CDR2 SNEGSKA (reference sequence). V dropped 1 base and J dropped 2 bases, with 11 bases sitting between them. The CDR3 region is CSARGLSRNYGYTF. CDR3 DNA: TGCAGTGCTAGAGGCCTCAGCCGCAACTATGGCTACACCTTC.

This clonotype was picked up a small number of times. The V call is TRBV5-1, the J call TRBJ2-5, with TRBD2 identical over 7 bases. Germline trimming cut 4 bases from V and 0 bases from J; bases unmatched to any gene: 15. In germline, CDR1 is SGHRS, CDR2 YFSETQ. The CDR3 length is 18 residues. The CDR3 here is CASSPLGLAETYQETQYF. As DNA, the CDR3 is TGCGCCAGCAGCCCCCTCGGGCTAGCGGAGACATACCAAGAGACCCAGTACTTC.

Only a few counts were recorded for this clonotype. The rearrangement links TRBV5-6 to TRBJ1-2; no clear D gene. V was pared by 3 bases and J by 2 bases, with 14 bases between. The CDR3 consists of 15 residues. In germline, CDR1 is SGHDT, CDR2 YYEEEE. The DNA of the CDR3 is TGTGCCAGCAGCTGGTATTCTACACCGAACTATGGCTACACCTTC. It codes for CASSWYSTPNYGYTF.

This clonotype was found many times. The chain employs TRBV28 and TRBJ1-6, with TRBD1 matching over 9 bases. Germline V lookup: CDR1 MDHEN, CDR2 SYDVKM. The CDR3 is 16 residues long. Unmatched junction bases numbered 11, after V lost 5 bases and J lost 9 bases. CDR3 DNA sequence: TGTGCCAGCAGTATAAGGGACAGGGCTGGGGGTTCACCCCTCCACTTT. It yields the protein CASSIRDRAGGSPLHF.

This clonotype was seen many times. The genes are TRBV6-2 or TRBV6-3 and TRBJ2-7; 10 nucleotides line up with TRBD2. The CDR3 length is 16 residues. Per germline, CDR1 MNHEY and CDR2 SVGEGT. The J segment lost 1 base and the V segment lost 2 bases, leaving 5 bases of the junction unmatched. The CDR3 sequence is CASSYTPSGGSYEQYF. The CDR3 coding sequence is TGTGCCAGCAGTTACACCCCTAGCGGGGGATCCTACGAGCAGTACTTC.

This clonotype was counted only a few times. The V gene is TRBV19, the J gene TRBJ1-1; D is unresolved. Germline V gene lookup returns CDR1 LNHDA and CDR2 SQIVND (reference sequence). There are 16 residues in the CDR3. Trimming left V 4 bases short and J 3 bases short, with 18 bases between. The CDR3 spells CASSKNRAVTDTEAFF. The CDR3 DNA sequence: TGTGCCAGTAGTAAAAATCGGGCAGTAACAGACACTGAAGCTTTCTTT.

This clonotype was observed at least ten times. The chain has TRBV28 and TRBJ2-7; TRBD1 might be the D (6 bases). Germline V gene lookup returns CDR1 MDHEN and CDR2 SYDVKM. V was shortened by 6 bases and J by 2 bases, with 14 bases between the two germline ends. The CDR3 runs to 14 residues. The CDR3 DNA reads as TGTGCCAGCAGGAGGACAGCAACCCCCTACGAGCAGTACTTC. This sequence encodes CASRRTATPYEQYF.

This clonotype was seen repeatedly, ten times or more. The V gene is TRBV12-3 or TRBV12-4, the J gene TRBJ1-5; possibly TRBD1 for D (5 bases). V was shortened by 1 base and J by 6 bases, with 10 bases between the two germline ends. The CDR3 sequence is 14 residues long. The CDR3 nucleotides read TGTGCCAGCAGTTTAGGGGGCGCGAGTCAGCCCCAGCATTTT. Translation: CASSLGGASQPQHF.

This clonotype has a handful of counts. V and J are TRBV12-3 or TRBV12-4 and TRBJ2-3; D may be TRBD1 (5 bases). Between the trimmed V and J ends, which lost 5 bases and 1 base, there was a span of 13 bases. The CDR3 extends over 15 amino acids. This CDR3 reads CASSSLRVGTDTQYF. CDR3 sequence (DNA): TGTGCCAGCAGTAGCCTCAGGGTTGGCACAGATACGCAGTATTTT.

J is TRBJ1-5 and V is TRBV10-2; D perhaps matches TRBD1 (5 bases). Trimming took 2 bases from V and 0 from J, leaving 11 bases between them. The CDR3 contains 16 residues. Germline loops: CDR1 WSHSY, CDR2 SAAADI. The CDR3 DNA reads as TGCGCCAGCAGTGAGGGGGCTGGGGATAGCAATCAGCCCCAGCATTTT. It translates to CASSEGAGDSNQPQHF.

The sample holds many counts of this clonotype. The rearrangement joins TRBV4-1 to TRBJ2-5; 9 positions agree with TRBD2. Per germline, CDR1 MGHRA and CDR2 YSYEKL. The V and J ends lost 4 bases and 0 bases, in that order; junction bases with no gene match: 3. The CDR3 runs to 15 residues. The CDR3: CASSLAGANQETQYF. In nucleotides, the CDR3 is TGCGCCAGCAGCCTAGCGGGAGCGAACCAAGAGACCCAGTACTTC.

This clonotype was observed at least ten times. This chain links TRBV28 with TRBJ2-4; 8 bases agree with TRBD2. Unmatched junction bases numbered 9, after V lost 1 base and J lost 7 bases. Looked up from germline, CDR1 is MDHEN and CDR2 is SYDVKM. The CDR3 runs 16 residues. The CDR3 sequence: CASSLSYGRALNIQYF. The CDR3 DNA reads TGTGCCAGCAGTTTATCGTACGGGAGGGCCTTGAACATTCAGTACTTC.

Here the CDR3 reads CASSQTRYTGELFF. The CDR3 DNA reads as TGTGCCAGTAGTCAAACTAGGTACACCGGGGAGCTGTTTTTT. The chain recombines TRBV19 with TRBJ2-2, with TRBD2 as a possible D gene (5 bases). The CDR3 is made up of 14 amino acids. Germline V gene sequence: CDR1 LNHDA, CDR2 SQIVND (reference sequence). V shed 5 bases and J shed 3 bases, with 10 bases lying between them.

This clonotype turned up a few times. The chain has TRBV6-1 and TRBJ1-5, with 8 bases that match TRBD1. The trim removed 7 bases at V and 7 bases at J, leaving 9 bases unmatched. CDR1 is MNHNS, CDR2 SASEGT, per germline. CDR3 length equals 14 residues. The CDR3 region has the DNA TGTGCCAGCATCAACGCAGGGGGCGGCCAGCCCCAGCATTTT. It translates to CASINAGGGQPQHF.

This clonotype was detected only once. V gene TRBV5-1 combines with J gene TRBJ2-7; D tentatively fits TRBD1 or TRBD2 (5 bases each). V shed 0 bases and J shed 2 bases, with 15 bases lying between them. The CDR3 consists of 16 residues. Germline V gene data show CDR1 as SGHRS and CDR2 as YFSETQ. The CDR3 sequence is CASSLGAGTDTYEQYF. For the CDR3, the DNA is TGCGCCAGCAGCTTGGGTGCAGGGACGGATACCTACGAGCAGTACTTC.

In the case of this clonotype: This may be a read error: a much more frequent sequence differs by one nucleotide. The chain carries TRBV12-3 or TRBV12-4 and TRBJ2-2; D not certain. The CDR3 length is 13 residues. The CDR3 nucleotides read TGTGCCGGCAGCGTACACGACACCGGGGAGCTGTTTTTT. Amino acids: CAGSVHDTGELFF.

This clonotype has at least ten counts. The J gene is TRBJ1-1, the V gene TRBV12-3 or TRBV12-4; 9 positions match TRBD1. The CDR3 is made up of 16 amino acids. Trimming removed 4 bases from V and 2 bases from J; junction bases left unmatched: 8. The chain's CDR3 is CASSSAPGQGNTEAFF. In nucleotides, the CDR3 is TGTGCCAGCAGTTCAGCCCCGGGACAGGGAAACACTGAAGCTTTCTTT.

This clonotype showed up many times. J is TRBJ1-1 and V is TRBV28; 8 bases map to TRBD1. This CDR3 is 13 amino acids long. After removal of 5 bases from V and 7 bases from J, the junction contained 6 bases not matched to a gene. CDR1 is MDHEN, CDR2 SYDVKM, per germline. This CDR3 is CASSPRGQIEAFF. The CDR3 DNA is TGTGCCAGCAGTCCCAGGGGGCAGATTGAAGCTTTCTTT.

This clonotype showed up many times. The gene calls are TRBV7-3 and TRBJ2-2; tentatively, D is TRBD1 (6 bases). This CDR3 contains 15 residues. The ends were cut back, 2 bases at V and 7 bases at J, with 14 bases in the middle. CDR1 is SGHTA, CDR2 FQGTGA, per germline. CDR3 bases: TGTGCCAGCAGCTTAGGGGGCCTTTGGAGCGGGGAGCTGTTTTTT. As protein: CASSLGGLWSGELFF.

This clonotype showed up many times. The V call is TRBV6-1, the J call TRBJ1-2; unclear D gene. The germline V gene encodes CDR1 MNHNS and CDR2 SASEGT. With 6 bases removed from V and 3 bases from J, the gap between germline ends came to 11 bases. This CDR3 contains 13 residues. The CDR3 sequence is CASSQDTDYGYTF. The CDR3 DNA sequence: TGTGCCAGCAGCCAAGATACAGACTATGGCTACACCTTC.